This entry is about one T cell receptor beta chain. Its antigen remains unknown. TCRdb re-analysed the 5' RACE reads in MiXCR, keeping a single row per CDR3 protein. Of some 340,000 distinct CDR3 sequences detected, over 8.5% appear once; the ten largest clones hold less than 3.5%. This record comes from a study of T cells after yellow fever vaccination. Regarding the study as a whole: Subsequent booster samples again held most clones from primary vaccination (around 96% CD4, roughly 88% CD8). There was a possibility that FACS-sorted repertoires contained abundant clonotypes contaminating from the bulk population.

Germline-derived CDR1 and CDR2 are KGHSH and LQKENI. The V segment lost 1 base and the J segment 1 base; nucleotides outside the gene matches: 0. CDR3 length equals 14 residues. The chain employs TRBV18 and TRBJ2-5, with 7 bases aligning to TRBD1. This TCR came from a young man who received the YFV17D yellow fever vaccine. This material consisted of CD4+ T cells sorted from PBMCs, taken 45 days after the yellow fever booster vaccination. CDR3 region: CASSPRQGQETQYF. The CDR3 DNA sequence: TGTGCCAGCTCACCACGACAGGGCCAAGAGACCCAGTACTTC.